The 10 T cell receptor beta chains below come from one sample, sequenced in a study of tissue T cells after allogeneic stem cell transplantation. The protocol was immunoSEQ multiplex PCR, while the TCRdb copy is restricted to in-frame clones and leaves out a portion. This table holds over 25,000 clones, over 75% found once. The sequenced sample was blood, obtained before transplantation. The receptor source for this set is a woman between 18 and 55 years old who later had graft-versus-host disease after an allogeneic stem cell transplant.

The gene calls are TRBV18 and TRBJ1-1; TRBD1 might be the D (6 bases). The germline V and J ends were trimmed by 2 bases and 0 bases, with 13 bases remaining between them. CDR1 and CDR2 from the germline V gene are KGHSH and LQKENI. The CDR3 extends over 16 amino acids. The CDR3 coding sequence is TGTGCCAGCTCACCAAGTGGGGGCCCCCTGAACACTGAAGCTTTCTTT. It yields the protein CASSPSGGPLNTEAFF.

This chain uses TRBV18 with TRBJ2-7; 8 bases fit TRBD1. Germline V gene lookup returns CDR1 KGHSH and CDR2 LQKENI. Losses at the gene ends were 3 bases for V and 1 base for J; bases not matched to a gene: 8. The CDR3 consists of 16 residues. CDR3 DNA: TGTGCCAGCTCACCTTCTCCGGGACAGGAGTCCTACGAGCAGTACTTC. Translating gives CASSPSPGQESYEQYF.

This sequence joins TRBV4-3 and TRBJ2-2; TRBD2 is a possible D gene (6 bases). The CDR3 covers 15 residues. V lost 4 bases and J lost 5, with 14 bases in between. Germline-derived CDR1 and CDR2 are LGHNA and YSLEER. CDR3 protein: CASSPLGRGTGELFF. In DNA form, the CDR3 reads TGCGCCAGCAGCCCCCTCGGGAGAGGTACCGGGGAGCTGTTTTTT.

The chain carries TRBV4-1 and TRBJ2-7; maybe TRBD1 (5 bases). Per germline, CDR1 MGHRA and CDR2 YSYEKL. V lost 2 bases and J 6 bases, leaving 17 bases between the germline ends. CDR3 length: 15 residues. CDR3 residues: CASSQPQGTLLEQYF. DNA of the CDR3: TGCGCCAGCAGCCAACCCCAGGGAACGCTACTCGAGCAGTACTTC.

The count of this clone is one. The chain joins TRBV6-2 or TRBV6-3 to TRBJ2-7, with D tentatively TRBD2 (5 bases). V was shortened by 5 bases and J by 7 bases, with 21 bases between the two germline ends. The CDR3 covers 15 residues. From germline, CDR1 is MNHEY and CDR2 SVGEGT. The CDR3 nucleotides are TGTGCCAGCAGTCGACGGGTAGCGCAAGTACGTGAGCAGTACTTC. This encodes CASSRRVAQVREQYF.

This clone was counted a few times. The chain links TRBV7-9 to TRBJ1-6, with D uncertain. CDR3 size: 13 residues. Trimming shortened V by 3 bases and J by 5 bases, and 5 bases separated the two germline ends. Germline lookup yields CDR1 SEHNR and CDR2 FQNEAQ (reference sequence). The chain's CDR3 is CASSFQNNSPLHF. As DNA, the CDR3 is TGTGCCAGCAGCTTTCAGAATAATTCACCCCTCCACTTT.

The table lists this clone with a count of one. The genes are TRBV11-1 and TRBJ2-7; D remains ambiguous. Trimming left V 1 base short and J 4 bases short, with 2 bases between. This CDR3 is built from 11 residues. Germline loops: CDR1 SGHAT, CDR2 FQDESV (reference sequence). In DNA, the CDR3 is TGTGCCAGCAGCTTAGAATACGAGCAGTACTTC. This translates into CASSLEYEQYF.

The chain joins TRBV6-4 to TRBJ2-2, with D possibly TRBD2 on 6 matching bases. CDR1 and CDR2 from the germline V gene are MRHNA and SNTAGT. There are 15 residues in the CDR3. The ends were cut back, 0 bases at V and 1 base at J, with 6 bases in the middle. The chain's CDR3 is CASSDSSGNTGELFF. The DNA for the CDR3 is TGTGCCAGCAGTGACTCTAGCGGGAACACCGGGGAGCTGTTTTTT.

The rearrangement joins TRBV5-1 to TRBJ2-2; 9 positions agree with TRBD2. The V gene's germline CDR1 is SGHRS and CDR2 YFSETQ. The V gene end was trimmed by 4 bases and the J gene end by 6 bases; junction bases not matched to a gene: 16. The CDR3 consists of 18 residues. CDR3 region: CASSANEGSGGTSGELFF. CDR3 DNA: TGCGCCAGCAGCGCCAATGAGGGTAGCGGGGGTACTTCCGGGGAGCTGTTTTTT.

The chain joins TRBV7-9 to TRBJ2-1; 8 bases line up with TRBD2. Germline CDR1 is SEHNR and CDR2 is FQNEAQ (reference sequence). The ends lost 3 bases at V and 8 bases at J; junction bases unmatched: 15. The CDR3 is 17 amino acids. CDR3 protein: CASSFRGGPFVVDEQFF. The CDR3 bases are TGTGCCAGCAGCTTCCGGGGGGGACCCTTTGTAGTGGATGAGCAGTTCTTC.